This T cell receptor (beta chain) was profiled in a study of cytomegalovirus exposure and HLA in healthy donors. Points from the study as a whole: Earlier analysis yielded a pattern in which most TCR beta V segments were productive about 90% or about 30% of the time. 87-base-pair reads could not separate some V segments, including TRBV6-2 and TRBV6-3. In vitro data verified a few CMV-associated chains as specific for CMV antigens.

Concerning this clone itself: The antigen remains undetermined.

The germline gives CDR1 SNHLY, CDR2 FYNNEI. This CDR3 contains 14 residues. The ends were cut back, 6 bases at V and 3 bases at J, with 12 bases in the middle. PCR involved 60 Vbeta and 13 Jbeta primers. Only in-frame clones appear in the TCRdb table, and some are missing; sequencing was by immunoSEQ multiplex PCR. This sample has about 160,000 clones, with about 68% found just once. The sequenced sample consisted of PBMCs. The genes are TRBV2 and TRBJ1-5; D is ambiguous. The TCR was taken from a female donor in good health and CMV-seronegative. Written as DNA, the CDR3 is TGTGCCAGCAGAGCTGGAGGGTACAATCAGCCCCAGCATTTT. This translates into CASRAGGYNQPQHF.